One and the same sample provided the 21 T cell receptor beta chains below, sequenced in a study of blood T cell repertoires in COVID-19. The method was immunoSEQ multiplex PCR; TCRdb's version includes in-frame clones alone and lacks a portion of them. The data show about 240,000 clones, approximately 90% seen once. What was sequenced was PBMCs or T cells enriched from blood (not recorded which). These receptors came from a woman aged 30 to 39 with acute COVID-19.

V is TRBV7-9 and J is TRBJ1-1, with D possibly being TRBD1 (6 bases). CDR1 is SEHNR and CDR2 is FQNEAQ in the germline V gene (reference sequence). The CDR3 length is 11 residues. Trimming took 7 bases from V and 7 from J, leaving 10 bases between them. CDR3 nucleotide sequence: TGTGCCAGCAAGGGGGAAGATGAAGCTTTCTTT. Translation gives CASKGEDEAFF.

The J gene is TRBJ1-2, the V gene TRBV5-6; 8 bases fit TRBD1. Germline-derived CDR1 and CDR2 are SGHDT and YYEEEE. Trimming removed 4 bases from V and 2 bases from J; junction bases left unmatched: 4. CDR3 length: 14 residues. CDR3 sequence (DNA): TGTGCCAGCAGCAAGGGACAGGCAAACTATGGCTACACCTTC. It yields the protein CASSKGQANYGYTF.

The gene calls are TRBV9 and TRBJ2-1; TRBD2 agrees at 7 bases. This CDR3 is 14 amino acids long. CDR1 is SGDLS and CDR2 is YYNGEE in the germline V gene. V shed 0 bases, J shed 8 bases, and the junction held 5 bases outside the gene matches. The CDR3 DNA sequence: TGTGCCAGCAGCGTAGAGGATAGCGGGTATGAGCAGTTCTTC. It codes for CASSVEDSGYEQFF.

The chain links TRBV18 to TRBJ2-7; D uncertain. Trimming stripped 2 bases from V and 0 bases from J, with 11 bases between. Germline V gene data show CDR1 as KGHSH and CDR2 as LQKENI. CDR3 length equals 15 residues. The CDR3 DNA sequence: TGTGCCAGCTCACCAACGAGGTCGAGCTCCTACGAGCAGTACTTC. Translating gives CASSPTRSSSYEQYF.

V usage is TRBV18 and J usage is TRBJ2-5; weak D call: TRBD2 (5 bases). V was clipped by 1 base and J by 4 bases, with 13 bases between them. The CDR3 extends over 15 amino acids. CDR1 and CDR2 (germline): KGHSH, LQKENI. CDR3 protein: CASSPQYEAGETQYF. The CDR3 region has the DNA TGTGCCAGCTCACCACAATACGAGGCGGGAGAGACCCAGTACTTC.

J is TRBJ2-7 and V is TRBV5-1; the D gene is possibly TRBD2 (6 bases). The ends were cut back, 4 bases at V and 6 bases at J, with 17 bases in the middle. Germline V gene sequence: CDR1 SGHRS, CDR2 YFSETQ. The CDR3 spans 14 residues. The CDR3 region is CASSSTSRESEQYF. For the CDR3, the DNA is TGCGCCAGCAGCAGTACTAGCAGGGAAAGCGAGCAGTACTTC.

The rearrangement links TRBV19 to TRBJ1-1, with a tentative D call TRBD1 (6 bases). The V gene lost 7 bases and the J gene lost 3 bases, with 15 bases spanning the gap. Per germline, CDR1 LNHDA and CDR2 SQIVND (reference sequence). The CDR3 length is 14 residues. The CDR3 DNA sequence: TGTGCCAGTATGTCCCAGGGGATGTACACTGAAGCTTTCTTT. Amino acid sequence: CASMSQGMYTEAFF.

The chain couples TRBV11-2 to TRBJ1-1; the match to TRBD1 covers 9 bases. This CDR3 contains 15 residues. With V trimmed by 3 bases and J by 6 bases, 8 bases remained unmatched. From germline, CDR1 is SGHAT and CDR2 FQNNGV. CDR3 protein: CASSLTGTGNAEAFF. As DNA, the CDR3 is TGTGCCAGCAGCTTGACCGGGACAGGGAATGCTGAAGCTTTCTTT.

This chain joins TRBV5-5 and TRBJ2-5; 8 positions match TRBD1. Germline CDR1 SGHKS, CDR2 YYEKEE (reference sequence). The CDR3 is 17 amino acids. V gave up 0 bases and J gave up 3 bases; unmatched junction bases: 10. DNA for the CDR3: TGTGCCAGCAGCTTGGGATCCTGGACAGGGCGTAAAGAGACCCAGTACTTC. Its protein is CASSLGSWTGRKETQYF.

The chain joins TRBV19 to TRBJ2-3; D is ambiguous. The CDR3 sequence is 17 residues long. Trimming pared 1 base from V and 2 bases from J, leaving 16 bases between. Germline CDR1 LNHDA, CDR2 SQIVND (reference sequence). The CDR3 nucleotides read TGTGCCAGTAGTATAGGCTCGACATTATCCTACACAGATACGCAGTATTTT. This translates into CASSIGSTLSYTDTQYF.

V usage is TRBV5-4 and J usage is TRBJ1-4, with TRBD1 matching over 7 bases. CDR3 length: 13 residues. The V and J ends lost 4 bases and 4 bases, in that order; junction bases with no gene match: 1. Germline V CDR1 and CDR2: SGHNT, YYREEE (reference sequence). The CDR3 spells CASSGDSNEKLFF. The CDR3 DNA reads TGTGCCAGCAGCGGGGACAGTAATGAAAAACTGTTTTTT.

The chain employs TRBV18 and TRBJ1-2; D is ambiguous. V lost 4 bases and J lost 3, with 12 bases in between. Per the germline V gene, CDR1 is KGHSH and CDR2 is LQKENI. This CDR3 has 14 residues. The CDR3 spells CASSRPPRDYGYTF. The CDR3 DNA sequence: TGTGCCAGCTCACGCCCGCCGCGGGACTATGGCTACACCTTC. Together with reference TRBV18 and TRBJ1-2, the CDR3 gives the full variable domain: NAGVMQNPRHLVRRRGQEARLRCSPMKGHSHVYWYRQLPEEGLKFMVYLQKENIIDESGMPKERFSAEFPKEGPSILRIQQVVRGDSAAYFCASSRPPRDYGYTFGSGTRLTVV.

This clone occurred once. This CDR3 reads CASIHGTGGTEQFF. CDR3 nucleotide sequence: TGCGCCAGCATCCACGGGACAGGGGGCACTGAGCAGTTCTTC. The chain recombines TRBV5-1 with TRBJ2-1; TRBD1 aligns across 12 bases. CDR1 is SGHRS and CDR2 is YFSETQ in the germline V gene. V trimming: 6 bases; J trimming: 9 bases; junction bases outside the gene matches: 7. The CDR3 extends over 14 amino acids.

The chain employs TRBV5-1 and TRBJ1-1, with a tentative D call TRBD1 (5 bases). Per germline, CDR1 SGHRS and CDR2 YFSETQ. The CDR3 covers 15 residues. V was pared by 3 bases and J by 1 base, with 13 bases between. The CDR3 DNA reads TGCGCCAGCAGCTCACAACACGACAGGAACACTGAAGCTTTCTTT. Translation: CASSSQHDRNTEAFF.

The chain has TRBV27 and TRBJ2-1; D unresolved. Germline V lookup: CDR1 MNHEY, CDR2 SMNVEV (reference sequence). V was cut by 3 bases and J by 16 bases, with 13 bases left in between. The CDR3 is 11 amino acids. The CDR3 region is CASSFLEHYFF. CDR3 sequence (DNA): TGTGCCAGCAGTTTCCTAGAGCACTATTTCTTC.

The V gene is TRBV7-9, the J gene TRBJ1-4, with D uncertain. CDR3 length equals 16 residues. V lost 3 bases to trimming and J lost 0 bases, with 11 bases between them. Germline V gene sequence: CDR1 SEHNR, CDR2 FQNEAQ (reference sequence). The CDR3 sequence: CASSFSVAATNEKLFF. The CDR3 bases are TGTGCCAGCAGCTTTTCAGTCGCAGCAACTAATGAAAAACTGTTTTTT.

This chain uses TRBV25-1 with TRBJ1-6; tentatively, D is TRBD1 (5 bases). Germline CDR1 and CDR2: MGHDK and SYGVNS. V was clipped by 0 bases and J by 7 bases, with 16 bases between them. This CDR3 has 17 amino acids. The CDR3 DNA follows: TGTGCCAGCAGTGAATATTTAAGGCTGGGGGGGAATTCACCCCTCCACTTT. Residues: CASSEYLRLGGNSPLHF.

This chain uses TRBV5-4 with TRBJ2-3; unclear D gene. CDR1 SGHNT and CDR2 YYREEE come from the germline V gene (reference sequence). V lost 0 bases and J lost 8, with 16 bases in between. This CDR3 spans 15 amino acids. The CDR3 sequence is CASSLELGVSATQYF. Written as DNA, the CDR3 is TGTGCCAGCAGCTTGGAGCTAGGAGTCTCGGCTACGCAGTATTTT.

This clone was seen only once. The V and J genes are TRBV3-1 (or the pseudogene TRBV3-2) and TRBJ1-1, with 9 nucleotides matching TRBD1. The CDR3 extends over 18 amino acids. Germline V gene data show CDR1 as LGHDT and CDR2 as YNNKEL (reference sequence). J gave up 6 bases and V 4 bases, and 18 bases lay outside the gene matches. CDR3 coding DNA: TGTGCCAGCAGCCCTTCTTTGGGGACAGGGCCCGTTGGCGCTGAAGCTTTCTTT. Translated, it gives CASSPSLGTGPVGAEAFF.

V gene TRBV7-2 combines with J gene TRBJ2-7; D is perhaps TRBD1 (5 bases). The V and J ends lost 0 bases and 0 bases respectively, with 12 bases between them. This CDR3 spans 16 amino acids. The germline V gene encodes CDR1 SGHTA and CDR2 FQGNSA. The CDR3 loop is CASSLAGRVSSYEQYF. The CDR3 region has the DNA TGTGCCAGCAGCTTAGCGGGCAGGGTAAGCTCCTACGAGCAGTACTTC.

This chain uses TRBV18 with TRBJ1-5; TRBD1 matches at 8 bases. V gave up 2 bases and J gave up 5 bases; unmatched junction bases: 5. CDR3 length: 15 amino acids. CDR1 is KGHSH and CDR2 is LQKENI in the germline V gene. In DNA form, the CDR3 reads TGTGCCAGCTCACCAGGACAGGGTATGGATCAGCCCCAGCATTTT. Protein product: CASSPGQGMDQPQHF.